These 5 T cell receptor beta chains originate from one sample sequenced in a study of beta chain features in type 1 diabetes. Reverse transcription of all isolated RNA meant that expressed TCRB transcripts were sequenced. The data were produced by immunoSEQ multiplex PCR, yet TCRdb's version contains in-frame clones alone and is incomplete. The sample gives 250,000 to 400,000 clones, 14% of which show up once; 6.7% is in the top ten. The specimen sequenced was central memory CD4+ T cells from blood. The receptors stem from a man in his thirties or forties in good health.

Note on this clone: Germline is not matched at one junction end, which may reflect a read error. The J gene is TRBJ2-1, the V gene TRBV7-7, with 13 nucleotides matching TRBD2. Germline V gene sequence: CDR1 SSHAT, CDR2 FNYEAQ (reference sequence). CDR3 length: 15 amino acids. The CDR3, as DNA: TGTGCTAGCAGGACTAGCGGGAGTGTGCGGAATGAGCAGTTCTTC. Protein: CASRTSGSVRNEQFF.

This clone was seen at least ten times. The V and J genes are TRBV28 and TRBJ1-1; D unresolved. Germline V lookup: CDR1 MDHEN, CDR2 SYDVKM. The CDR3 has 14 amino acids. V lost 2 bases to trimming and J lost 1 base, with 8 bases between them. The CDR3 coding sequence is TGTGCCAGCAGTTTAATTCAATCGAACACTGAAGCTTTCTTT. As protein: CASSLIQSNTEAFF.

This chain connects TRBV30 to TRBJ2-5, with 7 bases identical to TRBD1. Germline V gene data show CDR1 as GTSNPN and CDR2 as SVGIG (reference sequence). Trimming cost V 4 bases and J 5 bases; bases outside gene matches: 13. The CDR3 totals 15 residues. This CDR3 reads CAWNAGTEGLETQYF. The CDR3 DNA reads TGTGCCTGGAACGCCGGGACAGAGGGCCTTGAGACCCAGTACTTC. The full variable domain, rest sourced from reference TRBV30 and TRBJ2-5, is SQTIHQWPATLVQPVGSPLSLECTVEGTSNPNLYWYRQAAGRGLQLLFYSVGIGQISSEVPQNLSASRPQDRQFILSSKKLLLSDSGFYLCAWNAGTEGLETQYFGPGTRLLVL.

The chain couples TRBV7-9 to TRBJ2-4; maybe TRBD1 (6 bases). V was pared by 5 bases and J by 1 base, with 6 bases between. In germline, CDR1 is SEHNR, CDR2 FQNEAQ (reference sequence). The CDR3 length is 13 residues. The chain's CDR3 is CASSTGAKNIQYF. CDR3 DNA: TGTGCCAGCAGCACAGGGGCCAAAAACATTCAGTACTTC.

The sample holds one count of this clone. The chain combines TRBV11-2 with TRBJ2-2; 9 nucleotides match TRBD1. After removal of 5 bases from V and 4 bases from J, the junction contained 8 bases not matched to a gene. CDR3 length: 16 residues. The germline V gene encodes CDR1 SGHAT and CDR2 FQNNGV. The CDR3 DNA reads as TGTGCCAGCAGCCCCGGACAGGGGCGCGTCACCGGGGAGCTGTTTTTT. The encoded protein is CASSPGQGRVTGELFF.